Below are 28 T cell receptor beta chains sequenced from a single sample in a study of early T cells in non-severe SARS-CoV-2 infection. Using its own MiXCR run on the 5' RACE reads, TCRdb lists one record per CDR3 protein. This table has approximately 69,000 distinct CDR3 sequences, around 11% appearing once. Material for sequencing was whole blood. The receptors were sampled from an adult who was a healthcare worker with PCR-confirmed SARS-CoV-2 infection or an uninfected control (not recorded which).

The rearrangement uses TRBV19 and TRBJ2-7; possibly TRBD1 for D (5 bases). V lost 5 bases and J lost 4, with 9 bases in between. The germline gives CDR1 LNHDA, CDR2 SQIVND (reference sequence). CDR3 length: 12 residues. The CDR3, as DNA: TGTGCCAGTAGTCCGACAGATTACGAGCAGTACTTC. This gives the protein CASSPTDYEQYF.

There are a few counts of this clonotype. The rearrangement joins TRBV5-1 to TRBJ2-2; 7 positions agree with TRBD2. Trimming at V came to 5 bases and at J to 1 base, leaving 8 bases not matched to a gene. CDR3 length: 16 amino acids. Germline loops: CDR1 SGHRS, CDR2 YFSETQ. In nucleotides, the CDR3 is TGCGCCAGCAGACTGACCGGGAGGATGAACACCGGGGAGCTGTTTTTT. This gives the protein CASRLTGRMNTGELFF.

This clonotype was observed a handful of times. In DNA, the CDR3 is TGTGCCTGGAGTCTGGGGGCGAACACTGAAGCTTTCTTT. Amino acid sequence: CAWSLGANTEAFF. The rearrangement uses TRBV30 and TRBJ1-1, with a weak D call TRBD1 (6 bases). The germline V gene has CDR1 GTSNPN and CDR2 SVGIG (reference sequence). The ends were cut back, 2 bases at V and 1 base at J, with 8 bases in the middle. The CDR3 length is 13 residues.

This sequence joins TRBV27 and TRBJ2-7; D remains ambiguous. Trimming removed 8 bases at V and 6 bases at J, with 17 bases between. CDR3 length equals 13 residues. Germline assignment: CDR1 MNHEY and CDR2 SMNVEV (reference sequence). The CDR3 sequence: CASARSRLGEQYF. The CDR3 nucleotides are TGTGCCAGCGCGCGATCCCGACTCGGCGAGCAGTACTTC.

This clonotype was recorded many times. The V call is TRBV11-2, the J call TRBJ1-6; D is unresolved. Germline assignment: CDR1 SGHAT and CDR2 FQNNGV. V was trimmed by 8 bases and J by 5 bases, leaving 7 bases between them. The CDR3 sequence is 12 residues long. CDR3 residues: CASSPHNSPLHF. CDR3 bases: TGTGCCAGCTCCCCCCATAATTCACCCCTCCACTTT.

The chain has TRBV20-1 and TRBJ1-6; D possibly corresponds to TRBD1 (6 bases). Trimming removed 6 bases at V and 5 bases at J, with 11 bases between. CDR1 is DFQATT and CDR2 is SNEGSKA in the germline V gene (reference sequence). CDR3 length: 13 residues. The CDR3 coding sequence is TGCAGTGCCCTGGACAGAAATAATTCACCCCTCCACTTT. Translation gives CSALDRNNSPLHF.

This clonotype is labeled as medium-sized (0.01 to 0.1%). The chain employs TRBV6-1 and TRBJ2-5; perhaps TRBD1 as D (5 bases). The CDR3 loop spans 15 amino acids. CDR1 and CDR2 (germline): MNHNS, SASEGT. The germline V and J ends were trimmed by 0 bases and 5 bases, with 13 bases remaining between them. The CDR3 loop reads CASSEAVGAYETQYF. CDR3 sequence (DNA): TGTGCCAGCAGTGAAGCGGTAGGGGCATACGAGACCCAGTACTTC.

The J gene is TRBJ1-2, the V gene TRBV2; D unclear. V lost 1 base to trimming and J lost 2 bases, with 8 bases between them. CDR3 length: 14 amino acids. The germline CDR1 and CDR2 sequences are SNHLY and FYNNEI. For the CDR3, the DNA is TGTGCCAGCAGTGAAGACGCACCCAACTATGGCTACACCTTC. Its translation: CASSEDAPNYGYTF. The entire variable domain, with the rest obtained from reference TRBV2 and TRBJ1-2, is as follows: EPEVTQTPSHQVTQMGQEVILRCVPISNHLYFYWYRQILGQKVEFLVSFYNNEISEKSEIFDDQFSVERPDGSNFTLKIRSTKLEDSAMYFCASSEDAPNYGYTFGSGTRLTVV.

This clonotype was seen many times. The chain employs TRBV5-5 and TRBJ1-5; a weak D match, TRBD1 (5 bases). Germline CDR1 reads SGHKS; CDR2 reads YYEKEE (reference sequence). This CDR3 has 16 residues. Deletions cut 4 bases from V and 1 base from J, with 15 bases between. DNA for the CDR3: TGTGCCAGCAGCCTGGGGGTAGGCGGAAGCAATCAGCCCCAGCATTTT. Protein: CASSLGVGGSNQPQHF.

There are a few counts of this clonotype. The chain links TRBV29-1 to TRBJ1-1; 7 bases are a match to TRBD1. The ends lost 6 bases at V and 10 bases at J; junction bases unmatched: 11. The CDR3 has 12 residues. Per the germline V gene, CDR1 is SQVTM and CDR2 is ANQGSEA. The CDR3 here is CSVDTGARGAFF. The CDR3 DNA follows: TGCAGCGTGGATACAGGGGCTCGCGGAGCTTTCTTT.

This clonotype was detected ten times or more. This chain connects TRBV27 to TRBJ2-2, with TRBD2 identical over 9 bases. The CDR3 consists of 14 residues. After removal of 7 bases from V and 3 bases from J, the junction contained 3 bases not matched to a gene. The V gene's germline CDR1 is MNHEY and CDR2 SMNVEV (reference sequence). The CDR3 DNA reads TGTGCCAGCACCGCGGGAGGGTACACCGGGGAGCTGTTTTTT. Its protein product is CASTAGGYTGELFF.

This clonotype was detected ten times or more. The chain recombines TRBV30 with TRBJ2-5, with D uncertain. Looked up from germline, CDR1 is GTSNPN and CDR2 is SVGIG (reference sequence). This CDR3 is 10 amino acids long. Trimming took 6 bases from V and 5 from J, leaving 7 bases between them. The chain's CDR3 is CACSQETQYF. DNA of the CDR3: TGTGCCTGCTCCCAGGAGACCCAGTACTTC.

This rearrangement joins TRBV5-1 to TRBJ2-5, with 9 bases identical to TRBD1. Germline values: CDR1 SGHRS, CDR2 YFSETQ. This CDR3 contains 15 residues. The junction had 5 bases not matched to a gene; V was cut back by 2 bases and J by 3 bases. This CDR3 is CASSLTGGAKETQYF. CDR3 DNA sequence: TGCGCCAGCAGCTTAACAGGGGGCGCAAAAGAGACCCAGTACTTC.

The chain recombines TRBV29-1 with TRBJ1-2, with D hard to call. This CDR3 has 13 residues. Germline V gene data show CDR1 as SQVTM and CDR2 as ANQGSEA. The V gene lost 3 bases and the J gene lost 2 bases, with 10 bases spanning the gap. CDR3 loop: CSVDLVVNYGYTF. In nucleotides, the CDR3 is TGCAGCGTTGATCTGGTGGTCAACTATGGCTACACCTTC.

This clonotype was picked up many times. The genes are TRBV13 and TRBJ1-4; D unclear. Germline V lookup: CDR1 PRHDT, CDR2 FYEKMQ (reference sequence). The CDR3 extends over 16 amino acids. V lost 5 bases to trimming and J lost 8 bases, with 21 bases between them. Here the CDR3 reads CASSERRAYRGEKLFF. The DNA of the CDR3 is TGTGCCAGCAGCGAACGCCGCGCGTACCGGGGAGAAAAACTGTTTTTT.

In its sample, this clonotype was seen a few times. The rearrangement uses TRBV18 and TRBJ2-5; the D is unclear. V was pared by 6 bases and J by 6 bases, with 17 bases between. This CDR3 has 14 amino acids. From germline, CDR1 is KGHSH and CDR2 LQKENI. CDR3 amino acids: CASSPVLREKTQYF. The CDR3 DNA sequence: TGTGCCAGCTCCCCCGTATTAAGAGAAAAGACCCAGTACTTC.

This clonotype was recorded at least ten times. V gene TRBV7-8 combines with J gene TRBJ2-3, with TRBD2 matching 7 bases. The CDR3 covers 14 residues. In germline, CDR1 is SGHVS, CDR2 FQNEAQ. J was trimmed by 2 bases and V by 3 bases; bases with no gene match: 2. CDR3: CASSFRGVTDTQYF. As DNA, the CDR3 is TGTGCCAGCAGCTTCCGGGGGGTCACAGATACGCAGTATTTT.

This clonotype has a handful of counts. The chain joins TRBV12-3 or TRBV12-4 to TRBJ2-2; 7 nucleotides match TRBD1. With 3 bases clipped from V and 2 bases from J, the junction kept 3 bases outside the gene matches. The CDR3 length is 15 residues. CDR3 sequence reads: CASSFHRGNTGELFF. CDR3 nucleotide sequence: TGTGCCAGCAGTTTTCACAGGGGAAACACCGGGGAGCTGTTTTTT.

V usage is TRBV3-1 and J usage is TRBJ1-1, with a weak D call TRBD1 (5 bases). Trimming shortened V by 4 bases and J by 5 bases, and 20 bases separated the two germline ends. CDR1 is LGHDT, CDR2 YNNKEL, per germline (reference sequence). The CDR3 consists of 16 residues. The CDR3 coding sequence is TGTGCCAGCAGCCTCCCCGGACGGGGGGGAAAAACTGAAGCTTTCTTT. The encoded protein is CASSLPGRGGKTEAFF.

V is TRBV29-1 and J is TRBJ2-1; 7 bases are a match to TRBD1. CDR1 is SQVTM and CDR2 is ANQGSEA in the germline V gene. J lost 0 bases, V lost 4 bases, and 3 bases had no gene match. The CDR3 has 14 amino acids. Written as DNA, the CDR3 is TGCAGCGTTGTGAGGGACAGCTCCTACAATGAGCAGTTCTTC. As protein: CSVVRDSSYNEQFF.

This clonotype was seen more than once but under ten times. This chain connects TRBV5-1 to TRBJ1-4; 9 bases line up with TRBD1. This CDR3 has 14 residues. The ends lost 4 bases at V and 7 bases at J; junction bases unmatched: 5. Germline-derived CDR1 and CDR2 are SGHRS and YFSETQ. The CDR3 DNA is TGCGCCAGCAGCACGGACAGGGGTGGTGAAAAACTGTTTTTT. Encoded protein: CASSTDRGGEKLFF.

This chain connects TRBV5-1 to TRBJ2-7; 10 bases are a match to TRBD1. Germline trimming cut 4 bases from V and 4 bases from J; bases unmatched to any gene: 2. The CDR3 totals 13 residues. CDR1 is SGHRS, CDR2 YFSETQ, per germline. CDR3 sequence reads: CASSRDRGYEQYF. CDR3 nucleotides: TGCGCCAGCAGCCGGGACAGGGGTTACGAGCAGTACTTC.

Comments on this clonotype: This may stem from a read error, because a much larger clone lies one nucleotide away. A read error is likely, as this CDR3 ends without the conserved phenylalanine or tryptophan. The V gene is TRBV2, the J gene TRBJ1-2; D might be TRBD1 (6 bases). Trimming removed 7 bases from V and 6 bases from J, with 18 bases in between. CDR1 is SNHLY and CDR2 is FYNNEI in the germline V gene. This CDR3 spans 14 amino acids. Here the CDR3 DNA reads TGTGCCAGCACAGGCAGGGGAATAGCGGATGGCTACACCATC. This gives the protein CASTGRGIADGYTI.

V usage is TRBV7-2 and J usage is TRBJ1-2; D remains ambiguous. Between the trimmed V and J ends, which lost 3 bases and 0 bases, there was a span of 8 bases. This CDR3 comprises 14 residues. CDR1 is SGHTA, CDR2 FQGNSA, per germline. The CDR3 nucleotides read TGTGCCAGCAGCTTCTATAGCACTAACTATGGCTACACCTTC. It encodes CASSFYSTNYGYTF.

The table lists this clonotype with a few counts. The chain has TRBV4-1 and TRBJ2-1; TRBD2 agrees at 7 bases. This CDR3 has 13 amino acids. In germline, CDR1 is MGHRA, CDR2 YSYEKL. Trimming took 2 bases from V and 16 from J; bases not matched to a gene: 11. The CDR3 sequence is CASSQPRGLVFFF. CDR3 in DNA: TGCGCCAGCAGCCAACCCCGCGGACTAGTGTTTTTCTTC.

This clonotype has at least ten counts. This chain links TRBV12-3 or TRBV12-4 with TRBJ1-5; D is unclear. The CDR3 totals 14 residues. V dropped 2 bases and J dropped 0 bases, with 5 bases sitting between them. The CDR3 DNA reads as TGTGCCAGCAGTTTAACCGGTAGCAATCAGCCCCAGCATTTT. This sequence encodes CASSLTGSNQPQHF.

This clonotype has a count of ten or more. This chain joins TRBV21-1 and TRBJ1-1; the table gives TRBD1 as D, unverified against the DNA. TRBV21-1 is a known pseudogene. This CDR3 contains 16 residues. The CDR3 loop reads CASSKAWGHHNTEAFF. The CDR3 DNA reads TGTGCCAGCAGCAAAGCGTGGGGACACCATAACACTGAAGCTTTCTTT.

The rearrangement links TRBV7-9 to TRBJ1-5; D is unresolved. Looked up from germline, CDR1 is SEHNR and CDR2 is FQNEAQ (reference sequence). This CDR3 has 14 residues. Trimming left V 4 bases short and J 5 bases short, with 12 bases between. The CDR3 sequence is CASSSGTLHQPQHF. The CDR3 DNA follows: TGTGCCAGCAGCTCAGGCACCCTCCATCAGCCCCAGCATTTT.